This TCR beta chain was retrieved from a study of blood T cell repertoires in COVID-19. Study information: Specimens from acute and convalescent COVID-19 originated in the United States, Italy and Spain. PBMCs, B-cell-depleted T cells, or T cells were the source of the cDNA or gDNA that made up the material.

As originally analysed: It was from reference gene primer amplification that nucleated cell counts were estimated. The method was immunoSEQ multiplex PCR; TCRdb's version includes in-frame clones alone and lacks a portion of them. For V, J and clone size, that table is used; D and trimming come from the DNA. Among roughly 200,000 clones listed, around 84% were seen once. Between the trimmed V and J ends, which lost 5 bases and 2 bases, there was a span of 12 bases. Germline CDR1 is MNHNY and CDR2 is SVGAGI (reference sequence). This CDR3 is built from 14 residues. Patients of the Seattle cohort, enrolled during active infection, were followed longitudinally.

This TCR was recovered from an elderly woman with COVID-19, enrolled during active disease. This chain connects TRBV6-6 to TRBJ2-5; maybe TRBD1 (6 bases). The specimen was peripheral blood. DNA of the CDR3: TGTGCCAGCAGTCCCGGACAGAGACAAGAGACCCAGTACTTC. Amino acids: CASSPGQRQETQYF.